Given below is one T cell receptor beta chain in context. Its antigen remains unknown. Germline CDR1 is MNHNS and CDR2 is SASEGT. The CDR3 has 15 amino acids. The cDNA for TCR beta came from 5'RACE template switching with UMIs. After re-calling the 5' RACE reads, TCRdb lists one entry per CDR3 protein, DNA absent. Its listing shows more than 400,000 distinct CDR3 sequences. These data come from a study of T cells expressing NK-cell markers. General observations from the study: A handful of donors showed these clonotypes also leading the CD3+CD56-NKG2C+ fraction.

The sequenced sample consisted of blood T cells: a sorted CD56 or NKG2C T cell subset, CD4+ or CD8+ T cells, or bulk PBMC T cells (not recorded which). This clonotype was obtained from a woman aged 18-70 years in good health. The genes are TRBV6-1 and TRBJ2-1; TCRdb calls TRBD2, which cannot be checked without DNA. CDR3 region: CASSRLAGGADEQFF.